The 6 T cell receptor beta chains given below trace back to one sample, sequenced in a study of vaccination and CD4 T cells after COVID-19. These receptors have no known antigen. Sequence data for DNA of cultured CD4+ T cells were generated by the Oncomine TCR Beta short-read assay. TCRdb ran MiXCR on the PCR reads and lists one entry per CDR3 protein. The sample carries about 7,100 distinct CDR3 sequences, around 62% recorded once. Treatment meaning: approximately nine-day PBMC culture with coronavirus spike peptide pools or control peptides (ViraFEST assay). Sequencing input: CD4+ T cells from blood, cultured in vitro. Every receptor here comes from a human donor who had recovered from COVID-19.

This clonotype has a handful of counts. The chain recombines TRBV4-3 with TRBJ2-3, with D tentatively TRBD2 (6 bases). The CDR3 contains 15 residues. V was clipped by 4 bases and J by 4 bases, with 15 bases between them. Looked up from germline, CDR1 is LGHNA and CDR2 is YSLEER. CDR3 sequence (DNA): TGCGCCAGCAGCCCCCGGCAGGGCGGGGCAGATACGCAGTATTTT. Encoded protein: CASSPRQGGADTQYF.

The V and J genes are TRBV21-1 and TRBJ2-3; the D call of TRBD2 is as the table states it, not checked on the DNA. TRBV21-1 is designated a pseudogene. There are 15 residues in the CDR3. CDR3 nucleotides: TGTGCCAGCAGCAAACTACTAGCGGACACAGATACGCAGTATTTT. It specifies CASSKLLADTDTQYF.

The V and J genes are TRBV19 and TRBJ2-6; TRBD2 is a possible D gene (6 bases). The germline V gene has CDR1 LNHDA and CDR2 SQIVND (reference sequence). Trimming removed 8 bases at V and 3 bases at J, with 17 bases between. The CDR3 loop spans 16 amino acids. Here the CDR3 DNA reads TGTGCCAGTTTTGGGTCCCGGGGGTATGGGGCCAACGTCCTGACTTTC. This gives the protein CASFGSRGYGANVLTF.

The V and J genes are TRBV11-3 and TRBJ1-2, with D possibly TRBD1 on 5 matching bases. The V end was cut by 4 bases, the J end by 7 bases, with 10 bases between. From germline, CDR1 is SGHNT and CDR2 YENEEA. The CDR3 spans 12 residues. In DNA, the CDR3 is TGTGCCAGCAGCTCGGGACCGGCTGGCTACACCTTC. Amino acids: CASSSGPAGYTF.

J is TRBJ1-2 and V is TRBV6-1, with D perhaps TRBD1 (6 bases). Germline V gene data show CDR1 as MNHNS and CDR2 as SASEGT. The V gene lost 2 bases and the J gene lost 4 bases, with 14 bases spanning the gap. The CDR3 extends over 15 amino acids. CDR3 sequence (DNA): TGTGCCAGCAGTGAAACAGGGTACAATAGCTATGGCTACACCTTC. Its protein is CASSETGYNSYGYTF.

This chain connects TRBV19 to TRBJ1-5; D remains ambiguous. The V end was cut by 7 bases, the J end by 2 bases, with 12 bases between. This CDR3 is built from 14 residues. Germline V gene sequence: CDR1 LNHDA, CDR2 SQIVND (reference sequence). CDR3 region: CASTPDRGNQPQHF. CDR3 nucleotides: TGTGCCAGTACCCCGGATCGCGGCAATCAGCCCCAGCATTTT. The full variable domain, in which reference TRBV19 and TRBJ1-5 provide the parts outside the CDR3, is DGGITQSPKYLFRKEGQNVTLSCEQNLNHDAMYWYRQDPGQGLRLIYYSQIVNDFQKGDIAEGYSVSREKKESFPLTVTSAQKNPTAFYLCASTPDRGNQPQHFGDGTRLSIL.